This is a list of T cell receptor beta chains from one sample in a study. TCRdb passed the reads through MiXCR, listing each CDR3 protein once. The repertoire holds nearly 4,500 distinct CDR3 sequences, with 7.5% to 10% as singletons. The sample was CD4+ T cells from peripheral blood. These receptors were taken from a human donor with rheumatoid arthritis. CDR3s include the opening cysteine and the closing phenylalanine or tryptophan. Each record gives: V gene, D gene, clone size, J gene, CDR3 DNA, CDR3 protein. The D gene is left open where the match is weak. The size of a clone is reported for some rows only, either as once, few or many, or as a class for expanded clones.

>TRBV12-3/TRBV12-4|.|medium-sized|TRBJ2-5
TGTGCCAGCAGTTTAGCGGGAGATGCAGAGACCCAGTACTTC
CASSLAGDAETQYF
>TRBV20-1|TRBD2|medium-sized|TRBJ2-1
TGCAGTGCTAGAGTGACTAGCGGGTACAATGAGCAGTTCTTC
CSARVTSGYNEQFF
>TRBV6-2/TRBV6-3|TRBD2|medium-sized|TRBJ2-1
TGTGCCAGCAGTTACGGGCTAGCGGGAGCCAGTGAGCAGTTCTTC
CASSYGLAGASEQFF
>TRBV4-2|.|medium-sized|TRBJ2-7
TGTGCCAGCAGCCAAGACGACGCGGGGAGCTCCTACGAGCAGTACTTC
CASSQDDAGSSYEQYF
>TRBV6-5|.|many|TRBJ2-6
TGTGCCAGCAGACAAACAGGGCTCGGGGCCAACGTCCTGACTTTC
CASRQTGLGANVLTF
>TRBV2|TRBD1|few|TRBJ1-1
TGTGCCAGCAGCGCATCAGGGGGCGAGAGGAACACTGAAGCTTTCTTT
CASSASGGERNTEAFF
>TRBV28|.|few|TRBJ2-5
TGTGCCAGCAGTTTATGGGGACGGAACCAAGAGACCCAGTACTTC
CASSLWGRNQETQYF
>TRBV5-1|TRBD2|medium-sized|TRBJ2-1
TGCGCCAGCAGCTTGGTGGTTAGCGGGGACCCTTTCAATGAGCAGTTCTTC
CASSLVVSGDPFNEQFF
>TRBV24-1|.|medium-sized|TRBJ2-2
TGTGCCACCAGTACGGGGTTCACCGGGGAGCTGTTTTTT
CATSTGFTGELFF
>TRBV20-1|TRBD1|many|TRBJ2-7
TGCAGTGCTAGCCGGGACAGGGACGAGCAGTACTTC
CSASRDRDEQYF
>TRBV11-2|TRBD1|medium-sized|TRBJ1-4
TGTGCCAGCAGCGGAGACAGGGCTGAAAAACTGTTTTTT
CASSGDRAEKLFF
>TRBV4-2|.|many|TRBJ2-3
TGTGCCAGCAGCCTTCAAAAAGATACGCAGTATTTT
CASSLQKDTQYF
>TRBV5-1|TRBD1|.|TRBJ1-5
TGCGCCAGCAGCCTACAGGGGGATAGCAATCAGCCCCAGCATTTT
CASSLQGDSNQPQHF
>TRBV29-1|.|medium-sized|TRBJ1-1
TGCAGCGTTGAAGATAGAGCAGGGAACACTGAAGCTTTCTTT
CSVEDRAGNTEAFF
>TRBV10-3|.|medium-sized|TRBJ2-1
TGTGCCATCAGTGACAGGGGGGGGAGTGAGCAGTTCTTC
CAISDRGGSEQFF
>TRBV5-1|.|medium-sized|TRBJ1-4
TGCGCCAGCAGCTTGGGTGGGTCCCGGGATGAAAAACTGTTTTTT
CASSLGGSRDEKLFF
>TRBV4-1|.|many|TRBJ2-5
TGCGCCAGCAGCCAAGCCCGGCAGAGTGGAGAGACCCAGTACTTC
CASSQARQSGETQYF
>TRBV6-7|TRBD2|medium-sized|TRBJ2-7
TGTGCCAGTCTTGGGGGGCAGGGAGACGGGAGGGCAGCTTACGAGCAGTACTTC
CASLGGQGDGRAAYEQYF
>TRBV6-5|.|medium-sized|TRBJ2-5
TGTGCCAGCAGATTGACCGGTCGGGAGACCCAGTACTTC
CASRLTGRETQYF
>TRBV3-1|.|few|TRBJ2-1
TGTGCCAGCAGCCGGGGTCGGGTCAATGAGCAGTTCTTC
CASSRGRVNEQFF
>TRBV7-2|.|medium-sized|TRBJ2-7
TGTGCCAGCAGCTCCGACTTATACGAGCAGTACTTC
CASSSDLYEQYF
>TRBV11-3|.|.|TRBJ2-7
TGTGCCAGCAGCTTAGGGGGGGGCGGCTACGAGCAGTACTTC
CASSLGGGGYEQYF
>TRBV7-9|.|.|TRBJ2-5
TGTGCCAGCAGCTTAGGGCGAGACATCCAAGAGACCCAGTACTTC
CASSLGRDIQETQYF
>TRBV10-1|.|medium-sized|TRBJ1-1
TGCGCCAGCAGTCCCCCAGGGAACACTGAAGCTTTCTTT
CASSPPGNTEAFF
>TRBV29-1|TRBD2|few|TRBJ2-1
TGCAGCGTCGCAGCCGGGACTAGCTCCTACAATGAGCAGTTCTTC
CSVAAGTSSYNEQFF
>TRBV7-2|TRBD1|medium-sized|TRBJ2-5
TGTGCCAGCAGCTGGACAGGGGGAGCGGGGGAGACCCAGTACTTC
CASSWTGGAGETQYF
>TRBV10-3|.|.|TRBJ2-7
TGTGCCATCAGTGAACAGGGAGAGAACGAGCAGTACTTC
CAISEQGENEQYF
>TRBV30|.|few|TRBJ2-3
TGTGCCTGGGAAAGGCTTGGGTCGGATACGCAGTATTTT
CAWERLGSDTQYF
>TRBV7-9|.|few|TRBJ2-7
TGTGCCAGCAGCTTAGGCGGGGTTCGTGGCGAGCAGTACTTC
CASSLGGVRGEQYF
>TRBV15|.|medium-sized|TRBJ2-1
TGTGCCACCAGCAGAGGGGATTTGAGTGGACTTTTGGTGGTTGAGCAGTTCTTC
CATSRGDLSGLLVVEQFF
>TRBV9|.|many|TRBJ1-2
TGTGCCAGCAGCGCGAGCCCATCGGTCCGAGGTCGGAGCGCTAACTATGGCTACACCTTC
CASSASPSVRGRSANYGYTF